This TCR beta chain comes out of a study of radiotherapy plus CTLA-4 blockade in lung cancer. The germline V gene encodes CDR1 MNHEY and CDR2 SVGAGI. The CDR3 runs 13 residues. The V end lost 6 bases, the J end lost 0 bases, and 8 bases lay between the germline ends. Here immunoSEQ multiplex PCR was the method, and the copy in TCRdb shows in-frame clones only, minus some. The data show roughly 110,000 clones, with 70% to 85% seen just once and 3.3% held by the top ten. The gene calls are TRBV6-5 and TRBJ1-1, with D unresolved. The sequence derives from a human donor with non-small cell lung cancer that progressed on radiotherapy plus ipilimumab. Some clones in this sample may be carry-over from other donors' samples. Sequencing used peripheral blood, obtained from a patient treated with radiotherapy plus ipilimumab. The CDR3 DNA follows: TGTGCCAGCAGACTGAAAATGAACACTGAAGCTTTCTTT. Protein: CASRLKMNTEAFF.